Below are 8 T cell receptor beta chains sequenced from a single sample in a study of response to subunit inactivated influenza vaccine. TCRdb recomputed calls from the RT-PCR reads with MiXCR, one row per CDR3 protein. The table has more than 700,000 distinct CDR3 sequences, over 20% seen once; the top ten hold around 9.6%. The material was PBMCs from blood, obtained 5 days after vaccination. These receptors originate from a man aged 50-60 years who received an inactivated influenza vaccine.

The chain carries TRBV28 and TRBJ2-1; 7 nucleotides align to TRBD1. The germline CDR1 and CDR2 sequences are MDHEN and SYDVKM. The trim removed 4 bases at V and 1 base at J, leaving 16 bases unmatched. The CDR3 runs to 19 residues. Here the CDR3 reads CASSSPRDSRGYSYNEQFF. The DNA of the CDR3 is TGTGCCAGCAGTTCTCCACGGGACAGCCGCGGGTATTCCTACAATGAGCAGTTCTTC.

This clonotype occurred a few times. The rearrangement uses TRBV7-2 and TRBJ2-3; either TRBD1 or TRBD2 may fit D (5 bases each). Trimming removed 1 base at V and 1 base at J, with 12 bases between. The germline V gene encodes CDR1 SGHTA and CDR2 FQGNSA. The CDR3 contains 16 residues. CDR3 in amino acids: CASSLVGGVGTDTQYF. Written as DNA, the CDR3 is TGTGCCAGCAGCTTAGTTGGGGGTGTCGGCACAGATACGCAGTATTTT.

This clonotype was detected ten times or more. The rearrangement joins TRBV5-6 to TRBJ2-1, with D unresolved. This CDR3 is built from 15 residues. The V and J ends lost 0 bases and 0 bases respectively, with 7 bases between them. Per the germline V gene, CDR1 is SGHDT and CDR2 is YYEEEE. DNA for the CDR3: TGTGCCAGCAGCTTGGATGGCCACTCCTACAATGAGCAGTTCTTC. Its translation: CASSLDGHSYNEQFF. Drawing the rest from reference TRBV5-6 and TRBJ2-1, the complete variable domain is DAGVTQSPTHLIKTRGQQVTLRCSPKSGHDTVSWYQQALGQGPQFIFQYYEEEERQRGNFPDRFSGHQFPNYSSELNVNALLLGDSALYLCASSLDGHSYNEQFFGPGTRLTVL.

The rearrangement uses TRBV3-1 and TRBJ2-1; D is undetermined. Per germline, CDR1 LGHDT and CDR2 YNNKEL (reference sequence). The CDR3 totals 12 residues. Trimming pared 1 base from V and 12 bases from J, leaving 10 bases between. This CDR3 reads CASSQGSRGQFF. Written as DNA, the CDR3 is TGTGCCAGCAGCCAAGGGAGTAGAGGGCAGTTCTTC.

This clonotype showed up just a few times. The V gene is TRBV7-2, the J gene TRBJ2-7; no clear D gene. Trimming took off 5 bases at V and 3 bases at J, with 17 bases between the two ends. Germline CDR1 is SGHTA and CDR2 is FQGNSA. The CDR3 sequence is 15 residues long. The CDR3 loop reads CASSLLPGGIYEQYF. The CDR3 coding sequence is TGTGCCAGCAGCCTTCTTCCGGGCGGAATCTACGAGCAGTACTTC.

This chain connects TRBV9 to TRBJ2-3; TRBD2 is a possible D gene (6 bases). Trimming shortened V by 0 bases and J by 1 base, and 12 bases separated the two germline ends. The length of the CDR3 is 16 residues. Germline V lookup: CDR1 SGDLS, CDR2 YYNGEE. CDR3 protein: CASSVAGGTRTDTQYF. DNA for the CDR3: TGTGCCAGCAGCGTAGCTGGGGGGACCCGCACAGATACGCAGTATTTT. The full variable domain, its missing parts supplied by reference TRBV9 and TRBJ2-3, is DSGVTQTPKHLITATGQRVTLRCSPRSGDLSVYWYQQSLDQGLQFLIQYYNGEERAKGNILERFSAQQFPDLHSELNLSSLELGDSALYFCASSVAGGTRTDTQYFGPGTRLTVL.

In this sample, this clonotype turned up a few times. This chain uses TRBV4-1 with TRBJ2-3, with D possibly TRBD1 on 6 matching bases. Trimming shortened V by 5 bases and J by 6 bases, and 12 bases separated the two germline ends. Per the germline V gene, CDR1 is MGHRA and CDR2 is YSYEKL. CDR3 length equals 13 residues. In DNA, the CDR3 is TGCGCCAGCAGCTACGACAGGCCGGATACGCAGTATTTT. Amino acid sequence: CASSYDRPDTQYF.

Ten or more counts support this clonotype. J is TRBJ2-7 and V is TRBV5-1; TRBD1 is a possible D gene (5 bases). Germline V gene lookup returns CDR1 SGHRS and CDR2 YFSETQ. The CDR3 runs 14 residues. V was trimmed by 0 bases and J by 2 bases, leaving 9 bases between them. The CDR3 DNA reads TGCGCCAGCAGCTTGGAAACAGGACCCTACGAGCAGTACTTC. Its protein is CASSLETGPYEQYF.